Listed below are T cell receptor beta chains from one sample, sequenced in a study of glioma-infiltrating T cells. TCRdb independently ran MiXCR on the multiplex PCR reads; one entry per CDR3 protein. The sample lists approximately 110,000 distinct CDR3 sequences, approximately 25% occurring once. The sequencing input was glioma tissue, nonneoplastic brain tissue, or PBMCs (not recorded which). The receptors were gathered from a human donor with low-grade glioma or glioblastoma, undergoing nonglioma brain surgery, or in good health (not recorded which). The CDR3 runs from the conserved cysteine through the conserved F or W. D genes are given only for firm matches. Clone size is given for some rows only: seen once, a few or many times, or a class if the clone is expanded.

CDR3nt: TGTGCCAGCAGTTACCCCCGAAAAGGTGAGCAGTTCTTC; CDR3aa: CASSYPRKGEQFF; j_gene: TRBJ2-1; v_gene: TRBV6-6; d_gene: -; abundance: few
CDR3nt: TGTGCCAGCACAAGACAAATCGGGGAGCTGTTTTTT; CDR3aa: CASTRQIGELFF; j_gene: TRBJ2-2; v_gene: TRBV28; d_gene: -; abundance: many
CDR3nt: TGTGCCAGCAGCTCACGACAGGGCGGAGGAGAGACCCAGTACTTC; CDR3aa: CASSSRQGGGETQYF; j_gene: TRBJ2-5; v_gene: TRBV7-9; d_gene: TRBD1; abundance: many
CDR3nt: TGTGCCAGCAGTTTAGCGGGCGCTGGGGTTCAGCCCCAGCATTTT; CDR3aa: CASSLAGAGVQPQHF; j_gene: TRBJ1-5; v_gene: TRBV27; d_gene: -; abundance: many
CDR3nt: TGCGCCAGCAGCCAAGGGACAGTCAATCAGCCCCAGCATTTT; CDR3aa: CASSQGTVNQPQHF; j_gene: TRBJ1-5; v_gene: TRBV4-1; d_gene: -; abundance: many
CDR3nt: TGTGCCAGCAGCCTTAACCTAGCGAAAACCACAGATACGCAGTATTTT; CDR3aa: CASSLNLAKTTDTQYF; j_gene: TRBJ2-3; v_gene: TRBV7-9; d_gene: -; abundance: few
CDR3nt: TGTGCCAGCAGGGAACAGGGGGCGGGCTACGAGCAGTACTTC; CDR3aa: CASREQGAGYEQYF; j_gene: TRBJ2-7; v_gene: TRBV7-2; d_gene: TRBD1; abundance: -
CDR3nt: -; CDR3aa: CASSDGTSGRNIQYFGAGPEAFF; j_gene: TRBJ1-1; v_gene: TRBV27; d_gene: -; abundance: -
CDR3nt: TGTGCCAGCGGAGGGTTTTCACCCCTCCACTTT; CDR3aa: CASGGFSPLHF; j_gene: TRBJ1-6; v_gene: TRBV27; d_gene: -; abundance: many
CDR3nt: TGTGCCAGCAGCCCCCCCCTCACAGCACTCTCTAATTCACCCCTCCACTTT; CDR3aa: CASSPPLTALSNSPLHF; j_gene: TRBJ1-6; v_gene: TRBV28; d_gene: -; abundance: many
CDR3nt: TGTGCCAGCAGCTTATGGCCCCGGCGCTACGAGCAGTACTTC; CDR3aa: CASSLWPRRYEQYF; j_gene: TRBJ2-7; v_gene: TRBV7-9; d_gene: -; abundance: many
CDR3nt: TGCAGCGTCGCAAGAGGTACCGGCGGCGCCAAAAACATTCAGTACTTC; CDR3aa: CSVARGTGGAKNIQYF; j_gene: TRBJ2-4; v_gene: TRBV29-1; d_gene: -; abundance: -
CDR3nt: TGTGCCAGCAGTCCCCCCCGGCGATATGGCTACACCTTC; CDR3aa: CASSPPRRYGYTF; j_gene: TRBJ1-2; v_gene: TRBV28; d_gene: -; abundance: many
CDR3nt: TGTGCCAGTAGTATAGATGGCAGGGCCGACCAGAGCAATCAGCCCGAGCATTTT; CDR3aa: CASSIDGRADQSNQPEHF; j_gene: TRBJ1-5; v_gene: TRBV19; d_gene: -; abundance: -
CDR3nt: TGTAACAGCAGCTCAATGGGGGGCTCTTACGAGCAGTACTTC; CDR3aa: CNSSSMGGSYEQYF; j_gene: TRBJ2-7; v_gene: TRBV7-2; d_gene: -; abundance: -
CDR3nt: TGCAGTGCTAGAGATGGGGCAGGGTGGGAAGAGACCCAGTACTTC; CDR3aa: CSARDGAGWEETQYF; j_gene: TRBJ2-5; v_gene: TRBV20-1; d_gene: -; abundance: many
CDR3nt: TGTGCCACCAGTGATCGAGACAACTCCTACGAGCAGTACTTC; CDR3aa: CATSDRDNSYEQYF; j_gene: TRBJ2-7; v_gene: TRBV24-1; d_gene: -; abundance: many
CDR3nt: TGCGCCAGCAGCCAAGATGAGGGGACACTCTACGAGCAGTACTTC; CDR3aa: CASSQDEGTLYEQYF; j_gene: TRBJ2-7; v_gene: TRBV4-3; d_gene: -; abundance: -
CDR3nt: TGTGCCAGTCCCTCTGGCAGTGCAACTAATGAAAAACTGTTTTTT; CDR3aa: CASPSGSATNEKLFF; j_gene: TRBJ1-4; v_gene: TRBV19; d_gene: -; abundance: few
CDR3nt: TGTGCTAGCAGCTTCCGTCCCGCCGTGGGAGATGAGCAGTTCTTC; CDR3aa: CASSFRPAVGDEQFF; j_gene: TRBJ2-1; v_gene: TRBV7-7; d_gene: -; abundance: -
CDR3nt: TGTGCCAGCGACTCGGGGGTGAATCAGCCCCAGCATTTT; CDR3aa: CASDSGVNQPQHF; j_gene: TRBJ1-5; v_gene: TRBV12-3/TRBV12-4; d_gene: -; abundance: -
CDR3nt: TGTGCCCGCAGTGAGACAGGGTGGAACACTGAAGCTTTCTTT; CDR3aa: CARSETGWNTEAFF; j_gene: TRBJ1-1; v_gene: TRBV12-3/TRBV12-4; d_gene: TRBD1; abundance: -
CDR3nt: TGCGCCAGCAGCCAGAGCACATTATACGGGCAGTACTTC; CDR3aa: CASSQSTLYGQYF; j_gene: TRBJ2-7; v_gene: TRBV4-1; d_gene: -; abundance: once
CDR3nt: TGTGCCAGCAGCTCCGACAGGACGCAGTTCTTC; CDR3aa: CASSSDRTQFF; j_gene: TRBJ2-1; v_gene: TRBV7-2; d_gene: -; abundance: many
CDR3nt: TGTGCCAGCAGCTTGGTGGTAGCGGGAGGTAGTGCAGATACGCAGTATTTT; CDR3aa: CASSLVVAGGSADTQYF; j_gene: TRBJ2-3; v_gene: TRBV5-4; d_gene: TRBD2; abundance: few
CDR3nt: TGTGCCAGCAGCCCTAGTATAGGGTATGGCTACACCTTC; CDR3aa: CASSPSIGYGYTF; j_gene: TRBJ1-2; v_gene: TRBV7-2; d_gene: -; abundance: many
CDR3nt: TGTGCCAGCGGCGAGAGACAGGCCAACTATGGCTACACCTTC; CDR3aa: CASGERQANYGYTF; j_gene: TRBJ1-2; v_gene: TRBV25-1; d_gene: -; abundance: -
CDR3nt: TGCAGCTCCCAAAAAGGGACAGGCTTTTTGAATGAGCAGTTCTTC; CDR3aa: CSSQKGTGFLNEQFF; j_gene: TRBJ2-1; v_gene: TRBV29-1; d_gene: TRBD1; abundance: many
CDR3nt: TGTGCCAGCCAGGGGGGGGAAAACACTGAAGCTTTCTTT; CDR3aa: CASQGGENTEAFF; j_gene: TRBJ1-1; v_gene: TRBV18; d_gene: TRBD1; abundance: many
CDR3nt: TGTGCCAGCAGCTACTCTAGCGGGAGCATCGACGAGCAGTACTTC; CDR3aa: CASSYSSGSIDEQYF; j_gene: TRBJ2-7; v_gene: TRBV7-2; d_gene: TRBD2; abundance: many
CDR3nt: TGTGCCAGTAGTAGTTCTACCGGGACAGGTAACAACGAGCAGTACTTC; CDR3aa: CASSSSTGTGNNEQYF; j_gene: TRBJ2-7; v_gene: TRBV19; d_gene: TRBD1; abundance: many
CDR3nt: TGTGCCAGCGGCACCGACAGGAGGATATATGGCTACACCTTC; CDR3aa: CASGTDRRIYGYTF; j_gene: TRBJ1-2; v_gene: TRBV12-3/TRBV12-4; d_gene: -; abundance: few
CDR3nt: TGTGCCAGCAGCCGCCGGAGCGGGAGGTCCTCCTACAATGAGCAGTTCTTC; CDR3aa: CASSRRSGRSSYNEQFF; j_gene: TRBJ2-1; v_gene: TRBV12-3/TRBV12-4; d_gene: TRBD2; abundance: few
CDR3nt: TGTGCCAGCACAGTCAGCACAGATACGCAGTATTTT; CDR3aa: CASTVSTDTQYF; j_gene: TRBJ2-3; v_gene: TRBV28; d_gene: -; abundance: many
CDR3nt: TGTGCCAGTAGAGGCCAGGACAATCAGCCCCAGCATTTT; CDR3aa: CASRGQDNQPQHF; j_gene: TRBJ1-5; v_gene: TRBV19; d_gene: -; abundance: few
CDR3nt: TGCGCCAGCATCTTGGGTGACAGTCAAGAGACCCAGTACTTC; CDR3aa: CASILGDSQETQYF; j_gene: TRBJ2-5; v_gene: TRBV5-1; d_gene: -; abundance: -
CDR3nt: TGTGCCAGCAGTCCCTCGACAGGGCGAATCTTC; CDR3aa: CASSPSTGRIF; j_gene: TRBJ2-1; v_gene: TRBV28; d_gene: TRBD1; abundance: many
CDR3nt: TGTGCCAGCAGCTTAGAACGGGATCAGCCCCAGCATTTT; CDR3aa: CASSLERDQPQHF; j_gene: TRBJ1-5; v_gene: TRBV7-8; d_gene: -; abundance: many
CDR3nt: TGCAGTGCTAGAAGGAGGGGGCGCCCCTACAAGCAGTACTTC; CDR3aa: CSARRRGRPYKQYF; j_gene: TRBJ2-7; v_gene: TRBV20-1; d_gene: -; abundance: many
CDR3nt: TGTGCCACCAGCAGAAGGGGGTCAGTAAATCAGCCCCAGCATTTT; CDR3aa: CATSRRGSVNQPQHF; j_gene: TRBJ1-5; v_gene: TRBV15; d_gene: -; abundance: many
CDR3nt: TGTGCCAGCAGCGGCCTAGCGGGAGGGCCACACGGGGAGCTGTTTTTT; CDR3aa: CASSGLAGGPHGELFF; j_gene: TRBJ2-2; v_gene: TRBV7-9; d_gene: TRBD2; abundance: few